A selection of T cell receptor beta chains follows, all from one sample in a study of blood T cell repertoires in COVID-19. Here immunoSEQ multiplex PCR was the method, and the copy in TCRdb shows in-frame clones only, minus some. Among 120,000 or so clones listed, 75% to 80% were seen once. The sequenced sample consisted of peripheral blood. The receptors stem from a woman at least 80 years old with active or convalescent COVID-19. Both conserved end residues are part of each CDR3. The D gene is left open where the match is weak. Clone size is given for some rows only: seen once, a few or many times, or a class if the clone is expanded.

>TRBV7-2|-|TRBJ1-3|-
CASSIQGNTIYF
TGTGCCAGCAGCATACAGGGAAACACCATATATTTT
>TRBV11-1|-|TRBJ2-1|-
CASSHFAGGGNNEQFF
TGTGCCAGCAGCCATTTCGCGGGCGGTGGAAACAATGAGCAGTTCTTC
>TRBV5-1|TRBD2|TRBJ2-7|-
CASSLGTSGSKEQYF
TGCGCCAGCAGCTTGGGAACTAGCGGGAGTAAGGAGCAGTACTTC
>TRBV18|-|TRBJ2-5|-
CASSPDSVRETQYF
TGTGCCAGCTCACCGGACAGTGTGCGAGAGACCCAGTACTTC
>TRBV10-3|TRBD2|TRBJ2-7|-
CAISGTSGRAYEQYF
TGTGCCATCAGTGGAACTAGCGGGAGGGCCTACGAGCAGTACTTC
>TRBV7-8|-|TRBJ1-1|-
CASSKRLLGGAFF
TGTGCCAGCAGCAAGAGGTTACTAGGGGGAGCTTTCTTT
>TRBV20-1|-|TRBJ2-3|-
CSASLGSGADTQYF
TGCAGTGCTAGTCTCGGGAGTGGGGCAGATACGCAGTATTTT
>TRBV7-3|TRBD2|TRBJ2-5|-
CASSLRGLAGSGSQETQYF
TGTGCCAGCAGCTTAAGGGGACTAGCGGGCTCCGGGTCTCAAGAGACCCAGTACTTC
>TRBV10-3|TRBD1|TRBJ2-7|-
CAISPPSPGTGFREQYF
TGTGCCATCAGTCCCCCCAGCCCCGGGACAGGGTTTCGCGAGCAGTACTTC
>TRBV25-1|TRBD1|TRBJ1-5|-
CASSGKTGNNQPQHF
TGTGCCAGCAGTGGCAAGACAGGGAACAATCAGCCCCAGCATTTT
>TRBV7-9|TRBD2|TRBJ2-1|-
CASSPRLAGVYNEQFF
TGTGCCAGCAGCCCACGGCTAGCGGGAGTTTACAATGAGCAGTTCTTC
>TRBV28|-|TRBJ1-4|-
CASSLNKETGPTNEKLFF
TGTGCCAGCAGTTTAAATAAAGAGACGGGTCCAACTAATGAAAAACTGTTTTTT
>TRBV6-5|TRBD1|TRBJ2-3|-
CASSQTGGTDTQYF
TGTGCCAGCAGCCAGACAGGGGGCACAGATACGCAGTATTTT
>TRBV16|-|TRBJ1-5|few
CASSQSTVYSNQPQHF
TGTGCCAGCAGCCAATCGACAGTTTATAGCAATCAGCCCCAGCATTTT
>TRBV9|-|TRBJ2-1|-
CASSVVSSSYNEQFF
TGTGCCAGCAGCGTAGTCTCGAGCTCCTACAATGAGCAGTTCTTC
>TRBV20-1|-|TRBJ1-4|-
CSASFPNEGEKLFF
TGCAGTGCTAGTTTCCCGAACGAGGGTGAAAAACTGTTTTTT
>TRBV5-1|TRBD2|TRBJ2-3|-
CASSFGTSGTDTQYF
TGCGCCAGCAGCTTCGGGACTAGCGGCACAGATACGCAGTATTTT
>TRBV5-4|-|TRBJ2-3|-
CASSVIADTQYF
TGTGCCAGCAGCGTCATAGCAGATACGCAGTATTTT
>TRBV5-8|-|TRBJ2-7|few
CASSLRYRSYEQYF
TGTGCCAGCAGCCTCCGGTACAGGTCCTACGAGCAGTACTTC
>TRBV5-1|TRBD1|TRBJ2-7|-
CASSPYRGSGYEQYF
TGCGCCAGCAGCCCGTACAGGGGCTCCGGCTACGAGCAGTACTTC
>TRBV7-9|-|TRBJ1-6|-
CASSSIQGFLNSPLHF
TGTGCCAGCAGCTCAATTCAGGGGTTCCTCAATTCACCCCTCCACTTT
>TRBV6-5|TRBD1|TRBJ2-7|-
CASRPTGAYEQYF
TGTGCCAGCAGACCTACAGGGGCCTACGAGCAGTACTTC
>TRBV5-1|-|TRBJ1-2|-
CASSKESGSYGYTF
TGCGCCAGCAGCAAAGAGAGTGGGAGCTATGGCTACACCTTC
>TRBV6-5|-|TRBJ2-7|-
CASYSREQYF
TGTGCCAGCTACTCACGCGAGCAGTACTTC
>TRBV3-1/TRBV3-2|TRBD2|TRBJ2-7|-
CASSPTLQASGTYEQYF
TGTGCCAGCAGCCCGACCCTACAAGCTAGCGGGACCTACGAGCAGTACTTC